A selection of T cell receptor beta chains follows, all from one sample in a study of CD8+ T cells in alopecia areata. Generated by immunoSEQ multiplex PCR, the TCRdb table keeps only in-frame clones and is missing some. The sample has about 100,000 clones, 65% to 85% seen once. Material: CD8+ T cells sorted from blood, obtained at week 24, from a patient treated with tofacitinib. These receptors were collected from a human donor with alopecia areata. Both conserved end residues are part of each CDR3. Fields, in order: J gene, V gene, CDR3 protein.

j_gene: TRBJ2-7; v_gene: TRBV19; CDR3aa: CASSISLSYEQYF
j_gene: TRBJ2-1; v_gene: TRBV11-1; CDR3aa: CASSLDIGGAYNEQFF
j_gene: TRBJ1-2; v_gene: TRBV29-1; CDR3aa: CSAGSLNPAGYTF
j_gene: TRBJ2-7; v_gene: TRBV27; CDR3aa: CASSLIPGQGAYEQYF
j_gene: TRBJ1-2; v_gene: TRBV6-5; CDR3aa: CASSYFSGAGYYGYTF
j_gene: TRBJ1-4; v_gene: TRBV9; CDR3aa: CASSLDREGEKLFF
j_gene: TRBJ2-2; v_gene: TRBV4-3; CDR3aa: CASSQDSGWNTGELFF
j_gene: TRBJ2-1; v_gene: TRBV2; CDR3aa: CASSEPYNEQFF
j_gene: TRBJ2-5; v_gene: TRBV7-9; CDR3aa: CASSSEQGPQETQYF
j_gene: TRBJ2-1; v_gene: TRBV9; CDR3aa: CASSDGQGHNEQFF
j_gene: TRBJ1-2; v_gene: TRBV5-1; CDR3aa: CASSGPTGNYGYTF
j_gene: TRBJ2-5; v_gene: TRBV27; CDR3aa: CASSYGIQETQYF
j_gene: TRBJ1-2; v_gene: TRBV7-2; CDR3aa: CASSPRVNYGYTF
j_gene: TRBJ2-3; v_gene: TRBV9; CDR3aa: CASSASGRVTDTQYF
j_gene: TRBJ2-7; v_gene: TRBV29-1; CDR3aa: CSVETGVPYEQYF
j_gene: TRBJ1-2; v_gene: TRBV4-1; CDR3aa: CASSQDQGLLFGYTF
j_gene: TRBJ2-2; v_gene: TRBV5-1; CDR3aa: CASEGQNTGELFF
j_gene: TRBJ2-3; v_gene: TRBV11-3; CDR3aa: CASSLTPSTDTQYF
j_gene: TRBJ2-1; v_gene: TRBV2; CDR3aa: CASSEYAGGNNEQFF
j_gene: TRBJ2-7; v_gene: TRBV6-5; CDR3aa: CASSYSTGQYEQYF
j_gene: TRBJ2-7; v_gene: TRBV27; CDR3aa: CAEGGSITYEQYF
j_gene: TRBJ2-5; v_gene: TRBV6-5; CDR3aa: CASRLGDLQETQYF